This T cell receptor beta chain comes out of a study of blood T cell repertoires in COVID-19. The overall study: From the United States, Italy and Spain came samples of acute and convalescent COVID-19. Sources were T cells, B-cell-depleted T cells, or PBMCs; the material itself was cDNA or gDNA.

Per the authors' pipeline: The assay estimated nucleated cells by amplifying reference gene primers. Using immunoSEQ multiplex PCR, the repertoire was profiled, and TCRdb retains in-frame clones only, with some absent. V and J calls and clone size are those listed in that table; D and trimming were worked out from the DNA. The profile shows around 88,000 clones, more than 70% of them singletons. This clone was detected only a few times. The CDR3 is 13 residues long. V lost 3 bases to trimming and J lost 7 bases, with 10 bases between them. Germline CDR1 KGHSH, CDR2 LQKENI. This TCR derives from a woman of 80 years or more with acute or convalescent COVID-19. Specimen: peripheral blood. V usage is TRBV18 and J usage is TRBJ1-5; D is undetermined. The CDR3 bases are TGTGCCAGCTCACCGTTAACGCGGCAGCCCCAGCATTTT. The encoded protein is CASSPLTRQPQHF.